This T cell receptor (beta chain) comes out of a study of radiation and T cells in renal cell carcinoma. Assay: immunoSEQ multiplex PCR; the TCRdb copy retains only in-frame clones and omits some. The top ten hold around 13% of the sample, which has roughly 150,000 clones, 87% seen once. About this clone itself: No antigen is known for it.

Study-wide points: From baseline, blood top tumor clonotypes peaked at 2 weeks post-radiation.

The CDR3 loop spans 13 amino acids. Trimming stripped 4 bases from V and 2 bases from J, with 12 bases between. Germline-derived CDR1 and CDR2 are GTSNPN and SVGIG (reference sequence). Time point defined: blood 2 weeks post-SBRT. This sample's treatment: 15 Gy SBRT to primary tumor, nephrectomy 4 weeks later. Serial blood draws occurred at baseline and 2 and 4 weeks post-SBRT. The sample consisted of blood, taken from a patient whose treatment included radiotherapy and nephrectomy. The V and J genes are TRBV30 and TRBJ2-7; D possibly corresponds to TRBD2 (7 bases). The clonotype was recovered from a woman in her 50s with renal cell carcinoma. CDR3 amino acids: CAWKGGSTYEQYF. The CDR3 DNA reads TGTGCCTGGAAGGGGGGGAGTACCTACGAGCAGTACTTC.